This record looks at one T cell receptor (beta chain) sequence and its context. The sample comes from a study of blood T cell repertoires in COVID-19. As for the study in general: The United States, Italy and Spain supplied acute and convalescent COVID-19 samples.

Per the study methods: Using reference gene primer amplification, nucleated cell counts were estimated. Some clones are missing from TCRdb's copy, which holds only in-frame ones; the method was immunoSEQ multiplex PCR. V and J calls and clone size are those listed in that table; D and trimming were worked out from the DNA. Of about 52,000 clones listed, around 81% are singletons. The V segment lost 5 bases and the J segment 7 bases; nucleotides outside the gene matches: 5. The CDR3 contains 12 residues. The germline V gene has CDR1 SGHRS and CDR2 YFSETQ. What was sequenced was peripheral blood. The receptor was isolated from a woman of 80 years or more with COVID-19, enrolled during active disease. V gene TRBV5-1 combines with J gene TRBJ1-1; 7 nucleotides agree with TRBD1. The CDR3 sequence is CASRGQSNEAFF. The CDR3 DNA is TGCGCCAGCAGGGGACAGTCTAATGAAGCTTTCTTT.